The 10 T cell receptor beta chains given below trace back to one sample, sequenced in a study of T cells after yellow fever vaccination. TCRdb reanalysed the 5' RACE reads using MiXCR and keeps one entry per CDR3 protein. The repertoire holds some 670,000 distinct CDR3 sequences, more than 9% seen once, with 15% in the top ten. The sample here was PBMCs, taken on the day of the yellow fever booster vaccination. Receptor source: a man aged 25-40 years who received the YFV17D yellow fever vaccine.

The CDR3: CASSPFTGDTEAFF. The DNA for the CDR3 is TGTGCCAGCTCACCATTTACTGGAGACACTGAAGCTTTCTTT. This chain links TRBV18 with TRBJ1-1; no definite D call. Germline V gene sequence: CDR1 KGHSH, CDR2 LQKENI. The V and J ends lost 2 bases and 3 bases respectively, with 10 bases between them. The CDR3 totals 14 residues.

This rearrangement joins TRBV12-3 or TRBV12-4 to TRBJ2-3; 11 nucleotides align to TRBD2. V shed 6 bases, J shed 5 bases, and the junction held 7 bases outside the gene matches. The CDR3 loop spans 15 amino acids. As DNA, the CDR3 is TGTGCCAGCAGATCACTAGCGGGAGCCGGAGATACGCAGTATTTT. Translating gives CASRSLAGAGDTQYF.

This clonotype was counted many times. The chain has TRBV4-3 and TRBJ1-2; D ambiguous. The CDR3 consists of 14 residues. The V and J ends lost 6 bases and 9 bases respectively, with 20 bases between them. Per the germline V gene, CDR1 is LGHNA and CDR2 is YSLEER. This CDR3 is CASSSGGFLDRYTF. Here the CDR3 DNA reads TGCGCCAGCAGTTCTGGCGGGTTTTTGGATCGCTACACCTTC.

This clonotype has only a few counts. The J gene is TRBJ2-1, the V gene TRBV4-3, with D tentatively TRBD1 (6 bases). The germline CDR1 and CDR2 sequences are LGHNA and YSLEER. This CDR3 is built from 14 residues. Trimming removed 7 bases from V and 5 bases from J, with 15 bases in between. The DNA for the CDR3 is TGCGCCAGCAAGCTGCAGGGGCATAACAATGAGCAGTTCTTC. Protein sequence: CASKLQGHNNEQFF.

Only a few counts were recorded for this clonotype. This rearrangement joins TRBV7-2 to TRBJ2-7; 10 bases agree with TRBD2. V lost 5 bases and J lost 1; bases outside the gene matches: 11. The CDR3 loop spans 17 amino acids. Germline V CDR1 and CDR2: SGHTA, FQGNSA. The CDR3 DNA follows: TGTGCCAGCAGCCCAATGGGGCCAGCGGGAGGGTCCTACGAGCAGTACTTC. This translates into CASSPMGPAGGSYEQYF.

This clonotype was seen a handful of times. This chain uses TRBV7-2 with TRBJ2-4; D is unclear. This CDR3 has 14 amino acids. V was shortened by 5 bases and J by 15 bases, with 23 bases between the two germline ends. Per germline, CDR1 SGHTA and CDR2 FQGNSA. The DNA of the CDR3 is TGTGCCAGCAGCAAGGACCAAAGTTATAATCCGTCGTACTTC. Protein product: CASSKDQSYNPSYF.

The chain links TRBV15 to TRBJ2-3, with D perhaps given as TRBD1 or TRBD2 (5 bases each). The germline CDR1 and CDR2 sequences are LNHNV and YYDKDF (reference sequence). The CDR3 has 16 amino acids. V lost 0 bases to trimming and J lost 6 bases, with 16 bases between them. CDR3 residues: CATSRDLGEYLDTQYF. CDR3 in DNA: TGTGCCACCAGCAGAGACTTGGGGGAGTACCTTGATACGCAGTATTTT.

In its sample, this clonotype was seen a few times. The CDR3 DNA follows: TGCAGTGCTAGATCCAGGGCAGGGCAGGGGTACGAGCAGTACTTC. Translation gives CSARSRAGQGYEQYF. The genes are TRBV20-1 and TRBJ2-7, with D possibly TRBD1 on 6 matching bases. Germline assignment: CDR1 DFQATT and CDR2 SNEGSKA (reference sequence). V was cut by 2 bases and J by 4 bases, with 18 bases left in between. The CDR3 length is 15 residues.

This clonotype was seen more than once but under ten times. This chain links TRBV18 with TRBJ2-7; D is perhaps TRBD1 or TRBD2 (5 bases each). This CDR3 has 13 residues. Germline V gene lookup returns CDR1 KGHSH and CDR2 LQKENI. V lost 6 bases to trimming and J lost 3 bases, with 12 bases between them. The CDR3 DNA reads TGTGCCAGCTCCTGGGGGTCGAACTACGAGCAGTACTTC. It codes for CASSWGSNYEQYF.

The rearrangement links TRBV18 to TRBJ1-4; no definite D call. Germline V gene data show CDR1 as KGHSH and CDR2 as LQKENI. CDR3 length: 14 amino acids. The V and J ends lost 4 bases and 2 bases respectively, with 8 bases between them. CDR3 in amino acids: CASSLPGTNEKLFF. In DNA, the CDR3 is TGTGCCAGCTCACTCCCCGGGACTAATGAAAAACTGTTTTTT.